The 29 T cell receptor beta chains below all came from one sample that was sequenced in a study of CD8 T cells in Susac syndrome. Random hexamers were used to reverse transcribe 0.5 to 1 ug of RNA. TCRdb called the immunoSEQ multiplex PCR reads again in MiXCR, with one record for every CDR3 protein. The sample lists 170,000 or so distinct CDR3 sequences; 85% to 95% were seen once. Material: CD4+ T cells from PBMCs. These receptors all stem from a human donor with Susac syndrome.

The chain employs TRBV20-1 and TRBJ1-4, with a weak D call TRBD1 (6 bases). Germline lookup yields CDR1 DFQATT and CDR2 SNEGSKA (reference sequence). This CDR3 region has 14 residues. V shed 0 bases and J shed 7 bases, with 12 bases lying between them. For the CDR3, the DNA is TGCAGTGCTAGAGATGATCTCAGGGGTGAAAAACTGTTTTTT. This gives the protein CSARDDLRGEKLFF.

The V gene is TRBV15, the J gene TRBJ2-7, with TRBD1 identical over 8 bases. Per germline, CDR1 LNHNV and CDR2 YYDKDF (reference sequence). This CDR3 is 15 amino acids long. The V segment lost 0 bases and the J segment 6 bases; nucleotides outside the gene matches: 7. CDR3 sequence (DNA): TGTGCCACCAGCAGAGACGCAGGGGGCGTATCCGAGCAGTACTTC. Its protein is CATSRDAGGVSEQYF.

The CDR3 sequence: CASSPPGQPQHF. CDR3 coding DNA: TGTGCCAGCTCACCACCGGGGCAGCCCCAGCATTTT. The V call is TRBV18, the J call TRBJ1-5, with no clear D. Germline lookup yields CDR1 KGHSH and CDR2 LQKENI. The CDR3 is made up of 12 amino acids. V lost 0 bases to trimming and J lost 7 bases, with 4 bases between them.

The V call is TRBV25-1, the J call TRBJ2-5, with a weak D call TRBD2 (5 bases). CDR3 length: 15 residues. CDR1 and CDR2 from the germline V gene are MGHDK and SYGVNS. The ends were cut back, 3 bases at V and 7 bases at J, with 18 bases in the middle. In DNA form, the CDR3 reads TGTGCCAGCAGTGATTATAGCGCGACGTCCTGGACCCAGTACTTC. Its protein is CASSDYSATSWTQYF.

The genes are TRBV6-5 and TRBJ2-1; 10 bases fit TRBD2. Germline lookup yields CDR1 MNHEY and CDR2 SVGAGI. The CDR3 extends over 15 amino acids. V lost 5 bases and J lost 8; bases outside the gene matches: 9. This CDR3 reads CASSPAGGPIHEQFF. The CDR3 DNA follows: TGTGCCAGCAGTCCAGCGGGAGGGCCTATACATGAGCAGTTCTTC.

This sequence joins TRBV27 and TRBJ1-1; a possible D gene is TRBD1 (6 bases). V was trimmed by 6 bases and J by 3 bases, leaving 17 bases between them. CDR1 and CDR2 (germline): MNHEY, SMNVEV (reference sequence). CDR3 length: 15 amino acids. The CDR3 nucleotides read TGTGCCAGCAGGAGACAGGTTGGGGGGTACACTGAAGCTTTCTTT. It translates to CASRRQVGGYTEAFF.

The CDR3 reads CASGRGAVHEQFF. The CDR3 bases are TGTGCTAGTGGGCGGGGCGCCGTTCATGAGCAGTTCTTC. The chain employs TRBV12-5 and TRBJ2-1; possibly TRBD2 for D (6 bases). Trimming cost V 6 bases and J 8 bases, with 14 bases left between them. Per the germline V gene, CDR1 is LGHNT and CDR2 is FRNRAP. The CDR3 is 13 residues long. Full variable domain (outside the CDR3, taken from reference TRBV12-5 and TRBJ2-1): DARVTQTPRHKVTEMGQEVTMRCQPILGHNTVFWYRQTMMQGLELLAYFRNRAPLDDSGMPKDRFSAEMPDATLATLKIQPSEPRDSAVYFCASGRGAVHEQFFGPGTRLTVL.

Only one count was recorded for this clonotype. As DNA, the CDR3 is TGCGCCAGCGGCGGGACAGGGGGCTCCTACGAGCAGTACTTC. This sequence encodes CASGGTGGSYEQYF. The chain recombines TRBV23-1 with TRBJ2-7; 11 nucleotides line up with TRBD1. TRBV23-1 is given ORF status, its function remaining uncertain. The length of the CDR3 is 14 residues. The V and J ends lost 8 bases and 0 bases, in that order; junction bases with no gene match: 3.

The chain carries TRBV29-1 and TRBJ2-3; TRBD2 matches 11 bases. J lost 5 bases, V lost 7 bases, and 8 bases had no gene match. The CDR3 totals 14 residues. Germline CDR1 reads SQVTM; CDR2 reads ANQGSEA. The CDR3 sequence is CSALIAGGVDTQYF. CDR3 nucleotide sequence: TGCAGCGCCTTGATAGCGGGAGGGGTAGATACGCAGTATTTT.

This clonotype appeared a single time. This chain uses TRBV30 with TRBJ2-4, with D tentatively TRBD1 (5 bases). In germline, CDR1 is GTSNPN, CDR2 SVGIG (reference sequence). With 0 bases removed from V and 8 bases from J, the gap between germline ends came to 11 bases. The CDR3 contains 13 residues. The CDR3 is CAWSVRRADIQYF. In DNA, the CDR3 is TGTGCCTGGAGTGTACGCAGGGCTGACATTCAGTACTTC.

The chain is built from TRBV3-1 and TRBJ1-2; possible D gene TRBD1, 5 bases. The CDR3 is 13 amino acids. Looked up from germline, CDR1 is LGHDT and CDR2 is YNNKEL (reference sequence). Between the trimmed V and J ends, which lost 4 bases and 4 bases, there was a span of 10 bases. CDR3: CASSPTVFYGYTF. CDR3 in DNA: TGTGCCAGCAGCCCGACAGTGTTCTATGGCTACACCTTC.

The CDR3 nucleotides read TGCAGTGCTAGTGGGCAACTAGCGGACTCCTACAATGAGCAGTTCTTC. Protein product: CSASGQLADSYNEQFF. J is TRBJ2-1 and V is TRBV20-1; 8 nucleotides match TRBD2. Germline trimming cut 3 bases from V and 0 bases from J; bases unmatched to any gene: 7. The CDR3 contains 16 residues. Germline CDR1 DFQATT, CDR2 SNEGSKA (reference sequence).

J is TRBJ2-5 and V is TRBV9, with D perhaps given as TRBD1 or TRBD2 (5 bases each). With 4 bases removed from V and 2 bases from J, the gap between germline ends came to 12 bases. Germline V lookup: CDR1 SGDLS, CDR2 YYNGEE. This CDR3 contains 14 residues. This chain's CDR3 is CASSFRDGQETQYF. The CDR3 nucleotides read TGTGCCAGCAGCTTCCGGGACGGGCAAGAGACCCAGTACTTC.

This chain joins TRBV3-1 and TRBJ2-5, with TRBD2 matching over 10 bases. J gave up 4 bases and V 8 bases, and 7 bases lay outside the gene matches. Germline V gene data show CDR1 as LGHDT and CDR2 as YNNKEL (reference sequence). CDR3 length: 14 amino acids. The CDR3 sequence is CASAKREGRETQYF. The CDR3 DNA sequence: TGTGCCAGCGCCAAGCGGGAGGGCCGAGAGACCCAGTACTTC.

The chain uses TRBV28 and TRBJ2-2; the D is unclear. Germline CDR1 reads MDHEN; CDR2 reads SYDVKM. The CDR3 is made up of 12 amino acids. Trimming removed 5 bases from V and 10 bases from J, with 11 bases in between. CDR3 loop: CASSPLGEELFF. CDR3 nucleotides: TGTGCCAGCAGTCCACTGGGCGAGGAGCTGTTTTTT.

This clonotype occurred once. The V and J genes are TRBV20-1 and TRBJ1-5; D gene unclear. The CDR3 is 15 amino acids. Per germline, CDR1 DFQATT and CDR2 SNEGSKA (reference sequence). V lost 0 bases, J lost 2 bases, and 11 bases lay in between. The CDR3 region is CSARDQGVRNQPQHF. The CDR3 nucleotides read TGCAGTGCTAGAGATCAAGGCGTTCGCAATCAGCCCCAGCATTTT.

The chain joins TRBV19 to TRBJ2-1; D may correspond to TRBD1 or TRBD2 (6 bases each). V lost 3 bases and J lost 8, with 17 bases in between. CDR1 and CDR2 (germline): LNHDA, SQIVND (reference sequence). The CDR3 sequence is 15 residues long. The CDR3 here is CASSIWGAGGDEQFF. The CDR3 DNA reads as TGTGCCAGTAGTATCTGGGGGGCCGGAGGCGATGAGCAGTTCTTC. The full variable domain, completed using reference TRBV19 and TRBJ2-1, is DGGITQSPKYLFRKEGQNVTLSCEQNLNHDAMYWYRQDPGQGLRLIYYSQIVNDFQKGDIAEGYSVSREKKESFPLTVTSAQKNPTAFYLCASSIWGAGGDEQFFGPGTRLTVL.

The chain uses TRBV30 and TRBJ2-5; TRBD2 aligns across 7 bases. The CDR3 spans 15 residues. Trimming took 4 bases from V and 3 from J; bases not matched to a gene: 11. Germline lookup yields CDR1 GTSNPN and CDR2 SVGIG (reference sequence). The CDR3: CAWIRGVGLKETQYF. In DNA form, the CDR3 reads TGTGCCTGGATTCGGGGGGTCGGCCTGAAAGAGACCCAGTACTTC.

This chain joins TRBV12-3 or TRBV12-4 and TRBJ2-7, with D perhaps matching TRBD1 or TRBD2 (5 bases each). Between the trimmed V and J ends, which lost 1 base and 5 bases, there was a span of 12 bases. There are 14 residues in the CDR3. The CDR3 nucleotides are TGTGCCAGCAGTTTAGAAGAGGGGTTCGACGAGCAGTACTTC. Translation gives CASSLEEGFDEQYF.

The V gene is TRBV7-2, the J gene TRBJ2-5, with D unresolved. Trimming took off 5 bases at V and 3 bases at J, with 13 bases between the two ends. This CDR3 comprises 14 residues. Per the germline V gene, CDR1 is SGHTA and CDR2 is FQGNSA. The chain's CDR3 is CASSKVLGKETQYF. The CDR3 DNA follows: TGTGCCAGCAGCAAAGTCCTAGGGAAAGAGACCCAGTACTTC.

The rearrangement links TRBV27 to TRBJ1-2; D gene uncertain. Trimming pared 6 bases from V and 8 bases from J, leaving 13 bases between. The CDR3 is 12 amino acids. CDR1 and CDR2 (germline): MNHEY, SMNVEV (reference sequence). The CDR3 DNA reads TGTGCCAGCAGCTCTTTAACGGGAGGCTACACCTTC. The encoded protein is CASSSLTGGYTF.

The chain joins TRBV7-9 to TRBJ2-6; D remains unclear. Trimming shortened V by 9 bases and J by 0 bases, and 6 bases separated the two germline ends. Germline V gives CDR1 SEHNR, CDR2 FQNEAQ (reference sequence). This CDR3 has 13 amino acids. DNA of the CDR3: TGTGCCAGTCCGTACTCTGGGGCCAACGTCCTGACTTTC. It encodes CASPYSGANVLTF. Looking up the rest from reference TRBV7-9 and TRBJ2-6 gives the full variable domain: DTGVSQNPRHKITKRGQNVTFRCDPISEHNRLYWYRQTLGQGPEFLTYFQNEAQLEKSRLLSDRFSAERPKGSFSTLEIQRTEQGDSAMYLCASPYSGANVLTFGAGSRLTVL.

This clonotype showed up just a few times. The CDR3: CSVEGLAKNIQYF. In DNA form, the CDR3 reads TGCAGCGTTGAAGGGTTGGCCAAAAACATTCAGTACTTC. The chain carries TRBV29-1 and TRBJ2-4, with D unclear. In germline, CDR1 is SQVTM, CDR2 ANQGSEA. V gave up 1 base and J gave up 1 base, with 5 bases separating them. This CDR3 is built from 13 residues.

The chain recombines TRBV4-1 with TRBJ1-2; 10 bases agree with TRBD1. The CDR3 is 13 residues long. The germline CDR1 and CDR2 sequences are MGHRA and YSYEKL. Germline trimming cut 6 bases from V and 8 bases from J; bases unmatched to any gene: 6. CDR3 nucleotides: TGCGCCAGCAGGGCGACAGGGGGCCGCGGCTACACCTTC. It translates to CASRATGGRGYTF.

A note on this clonotype: A read error may account for a junction end that differs from germline. V and J are TRBV20-1 and TRBJ1-2; maybe TRBD1 (5 bases). Germline CDR1 is DFQATT and CDR2 is SNEGSKA (reference sequence). This CDR3 region has 12 residues. This CDR3 reads CGAELPPYGYTF. The CDR3 DNA reads TGTGGGGCGGAGCTTCCTCCTTATGGCTACACCTTC.

The chain is built from TRBV14 and TRBJ1-4, with D tentatively TRBD1 (5 bases). Deletions cut 2 bases from V and 7 bases from J, with 14 bases between. In germline, CDR1 is SGHDN, CDR2 FVKESK. CDR3 size: 15 residues. CDR3 in DNA: TGTGCCAGCAGCCAATACGCGGCAGGGTTTGAAAAACTGTTTTTT. This sequence encodes CASSQYAAGFEKLFF.

The chain is built from TRBV12-3 or TRBV12-4 and TRBJ1-1; weak D call: TRBD1 (6 bases). This CDR3 spans 14 amino acids. V shed 5 bases and J shed 3 bases, with 13 bases lying between them. The CDR3 nucleotides read TGTGCCAGCAGTCCGAACGAGGGGGACACTGAAGCTTTCTTT. Encoded protein: CASSPNEGDTEAFF.

CDR3 nucleotides: TGCGCCAGCAGCTTGGGCCCAGAGAACACTGAAGCTTTCTTT. This translates into CASSLGPENTEAFF. V usage is TRBV5-1 and J usage is TRBJ1-1; unclear D gene. The CDR3 runs to 14 residues. V was pared by 0 bases and J by 1 base, with 7 bases between. Germline values: CDR1 SGHRS, CDR2 YFSETQ. The variable domain in full, with the rest retrieved from reference TRBV5-1 and TRBJ1-1, is KAGVTQTPRYLIKTRGQQVTLSCSPISGHRSVSWYQQTPGQGLQFLFEYFSETQRNKGNFPGRFSGRQFSNSRSEMNVSTLELGDSALYLCASSLGPENTEAFFGQGTRLTVV.

The rearrangement links TRBV7-9 to TRBJ2-3; D not resolved. The CDR3 spans 15 residues. The germline CDR1 and CDR2 sequences are SEHNR and FQNEAQ (reference sequence). Trimming pared 2 bases from V and 11 bases from J, leaving 20 bases between. For the CDR3, the DNA is TGTGCCAGCAGCTTACAAACCGGGCCGTCGATGGGGCAGTATTTT. Amino acids: CASSLQTGPSMGQYF.